This TCR beta chain is drawn from a study of T cell responses to AZD1222 COVID-19 vaccine. Findings of the study overall: Donors, mostly white British, included more females; clonal diversity was possibly underestimated. A reported finding is that nearly half of spike-specific TCRs target unmutated variant regions.

Germline V gene lookup returns CDR1 SGHNT and CDR2 YYREEE (reference sequence). The CDR3 contains 13 residues. V lost 0 bases, J lost 4 bases, and 7 bases lay in between. Measured with immunoSEQ multiplex PCR; TCRdb has only the in-frame clones, and not every one. The profile covers roughly 86,000 clones, with 80% to 90% appearing a single time and about 31% taken by the ten largest. Details on this clone: The antigen remains undetermined.

The sequences come from peripheral blood, collected on day 0 of AZD1222 vaccination. The TCR originated in an adult in good health. V and J are TRBV5-4 and TRBJ2-5; TRBD2 might be the D (5 bases). Here the CDR3 DNA reads TGTGCCAGCAGCTTGGAAGGAGGAGAGACCCAGTACTTC. This codes for CASSLEGGETQYF.